Following are 24 T cell receptor beta chains from one sample sequenced in a study of T cells in Graves' hyperthyroidism and ophthalmopathy. It was RNA transcripts that yielded the amplified TCR beta CDR3 regions. Initially, a first-round RT-PCR of the TCR CDR3 employed the HTBI primer set. TCRdb re-derived calls from the multiplex PCR reads in MiXCR, one entry per CDR3 protein. This sample has approximately 610,000 distinct CDR3 sequences, with roughly 14% found just once. What was sequenced was blood. The receptor source for this set is a middle-aged woman with Graves' ophthalmopathy.

This clonotype was counted ten times or more. The V and J genes are TRBV30 and TRBJ1-2; D is ambiguous. Germline CDR1 GTSNPN, CDR2 SVGIG (reference sequence). Trimming removed 1 base at V and 6 bases at J, with 6 bases between. The CDR3 extends over 11 amino acids. CDR3 loop: CAWSDSHGYTF. As DNA, the CDR3 is TGTGCCTGGAGTGACAGCCATGGCTACACCTTC.

This clonotype has at least ten counts. The chain combines TRBV19 with TRBJ1-2; tentatively, D is TRBD1 (5 bases). The CDR3 loop spans 14 amino acids. Germline CDR1 LNHDA, CDR2 SQIVND (reference sequence). Trimming left V 1 base short and J 3 bases short, with 9 bases between. CDR3 sequence (DNA): TGTGCCAGTAGTATAGTTTCCAGGGACTATGGCTACACCTTC. Translating it yields CASSIVSRDYGYTF.

This clonotype has a count of ten or more. The V and J genes are TRBV20-1 and TRBJ2-5; 10 bases line up with TRBD1. From germline, CDR1 is DFQATT and CDR2 SNEGSKA (reference sequence). V trimming: 4 bases; J trimming: 5 bases; junction bases outside the gene matches: 13. The CDR3 covers 16 residues. The CDR3 DNA reads TGCAGTGCTAACCCGGACAGGGGGTCGTTCTTGGAGACCCAGTACTTC. Protein sequence: CSANPDRGSFLETQYF.

This clonotype was picked up many times. The genes are TRBV7-3 and TRBJ2-7; 9 positions match TRBD1. Trimming at V came to 3 bases and at J to 5 bases, leaving 5 bases not matched to a gene. The CDR3 spans 14 residues. Germline V gene sequence: CDR1 SGHTA, CDR2 FQGTGA. Here the CDR3 DNA reads TGTGCCAGCAGCTTGGGACAGGGAAGGGACGAGCAGTACTTC. Amino acid sequence: CASSLGQGRDEQYF.

This clonotype appeared many times. V is TRBV28 and J is TRBJ2-7; no clear D gene. The CDR3 extends over 12 amino acids. V lost 7 bases and J 8 bases, leaving 15 bases between the germline ends. Germline CDR1 is MDHEN and CDR2 is SYDVKM. The CDR3 sequence is CASTKDNIKQYF. The CDR3 region has the DNA TGTGCCAGCACTAAAGATAATATTAAGCAGTACTTC.

Only a few counts were recorded for this clonotype. The chain couples TRBV20-1 to TRBJ1-1; the D gene is possibly TRBD1 (5 bases). The germline V gene encodes CDR1 DFQATT and CDR2 SNEGSKA (reference sequence). There are 13 residues in the CDR3. The germline V and J ends were trimmed by 4 bases and 0 bases, with 9 bases remaining between them. The CDR3 reads CSATKTVNTEAFF. CDR3 bases: TGCAGTGCTACCAAGACAGTGAACACTGAAGCTTTCTTT.

This clonotype was counted many times. This chain uses TRBV7-9 with TRBJ1-1; no firm D call. Deletions cut 2 bases from V and 8 bases from J, with 18 bases between. Germline values: CDR1 SEHNR, CDR2 FQNEAQ (reference sequence). CDR3 length: 15 amino acids. The CDR3 DNA is TGTGCCAGCAGCTTATCAATTTTGTCATCCTCCGAAGCTTTCTTT. Its translation is CASSLSILSSSEAFF.

The chain links TRBV6-5 to TRBJ1-6; the D gene is possibly TRBD1 (6 bases). The CDR3 is made up of 14 amino acids. The V end was cut by 4 bases, the J end by 5 bases, with 9 bases between. Germline lookup yields CDR1 MNHEY and CDR2 SVGAGI. In DNA form, the CDR3 reads TGTGCCAGCAGTTCGGGGACAAATAATTCACCCCTCCACTTT. Residues: CASSSGTNNSPLHF.

This clonotype has just a few counts. The chain employs TRBV10-3 and TRBJ2-5; 8 nucleotides agree with TRBD1. CDR1 and CDR2 from the germline V gene are ENHRY and SYGVKD. The CDR3 has 17 amino acids. V lost 0 bases, J lost 5 bases, and 11 bases stayed unmatched. The CDR3 DNA sequence: TGTGCCATCAGTGAGTCGCCCGGACAGGGCGATGGGGAGACCCAGTACTTC. Encoded protein: CAISESPGQGDGETQYF.

This clonotype has a handful of counts. The V and J genes are TRBV20-1 and TRBJ2-3, with D tentatively TRBD1 (6 bases). V lost 2 bases and J 1 base, leaving 13 bases between the germline ends. Germline CDR1 and CDR2: DFQATT and SNEGSKA (reference sequence). The CDR3 sequence is 15 residues long. CDR3 sequence: CSARNKGVGTDTQYF. As DNA, the CDR3 is TGCAGTGCTAGAAACAAGGGGGTTGGCACAGATACGCAGTATTTT.

The chain combines TRBV2 with TRBJ2-6; D possibly uses TRBD1 or TRBD2 (5 bases each). The CDR3 extends over 19 amino acids. V dropped 7 bases and J dropped 0 bases, with 22 bases sitting between them. Germline CDR1 reads SNHLY; CDR2 reads FYNNEI. This CDR3 reads CASTRDRFGLNSGANVLTF. CDR3 nucleotides: TGTGCCAGCACAAGGGACCGATTTGGCCTGAACTCTGGGGCCAACGTCCTGACTTTC.

V and J are TRBV6-2 or TRBV6-3 and TRBJ1-5, with TRBD1 as a possible D gene (5 bases). V gave up 0 bases and J gave up 7 bases, with 10 bases separating them. CDR1 is MNHEY and CDR2 is SVGEGT in the germline V gene. CDR3 length: 14 amino acids. The CDR3 DNA reads as TGTGCCAGCAGTTACTCGACCAGGGACCAGCCCCAGCATTTT. This encodes CASSYSTRDQPQHF.

The chain combines TRBV11-2 with TRBJ2-7; D not certain. Germline CDR1 is SGHAT and CDR2 is FQNNGV. The CDR3 totals 15 residues. Between the trimmed V and J ends, which lost 1 base and 0 bases, there was a span of 10 bases. CDR3: CASSLGPLLSYEQYF. The CDR3 region has the DNA TGTGCCAGCAGCTTAGGGCCGCTACTCTCCTACGAGCAGTACTTC.

This rearrangement joins TRBV9 to TRBJ1-3; D is unresolved. The CDR3 loop spans 16 amino acids. Germline V gene data show CDR1 as SGDLS and CDR2 as YYNGEE. Trimming cost V 0 bases and J 0 bases, with 10 bases left between them. The CDR3 loop is CASSVDPDYSGNTIYF. The DNA of the CDR3 is TGTGCCAGCAGCGTAGACCCGGACTACTCTGGAAACACCATATATTTT.

This clonotype came up many times. The chain combines TRBV7-2 with TRBJ1-3; D unresolved. There are 16 residues in the CDR3. CDR1 is SGHTA, CDR2 FQGNSA, per germline. The V and J ends lost 0 bases and 0 bases respectively, with 9 bases between them. The CDR3 loop is CASSLAGPSSGNTIYF. The CDR3 DNA sequence: TGTGCCAGCAGCTTAGCGGGCCCGAGCTCTGGAAACACCATATATTTT.

This clonotype was seen ten or more times. The chain employs TRBV20-1 and TRBJ1-1; the D is unclear. The CDR3 contains 14 residues. Germline CDR1 DFQATT, CDR2 SNEGSKA (reference sequence). Trimming stripped 5 bases from V and 0 bases from J, with 13 bases between. CDR3 sequence (DNA): TGCAGTGCTGCGTTCCGGACGGTGAACACTGAAGCTTTCTTT. Encoded protein: CSAAFRTVNTEAFF.

This clonotype was detected only a few times. The rearrangement joins TRBV28 to TRBJ2-7, with unresolved D. The CDR3 extends over 14 amino acids. Trimming stripped 3 bases from V and 7 bases from J, with 16 bases between. Per the germline V gene, CDR1 is MDHEN and CDR2 is SYDVKM. The CDR3 loop is CASSFSPSQEEQYF. The CDR3, as DNA: TGTGCCAGCAGTTTCAGTCCTAGTCAGGAAGAGCAGTACTTC.

In its sample, this clonotype was seen many times. This chain uses TRBV11-2 with TRBJ2-7; 11 nucleotides align to TRBD1. The junction had 10 bases not matched to a gene; V was cut back by 0 bases and J by 9 bases. CDR3 length equals 16 residues. Germline CDR1 is SGHAT and CDR2 is FQNNGV. The CDR3 is CASSLDPGQGAARQYF. The CDR3, as DNA: TGTGCCAGCAGCTTAGACCCCGGACAGGGGGCCGCAAGGCAGTACTTC.

This clonotype was detected a few times. DNA of the CDR3: TGTGCCAGTAGACCCTCGGGTTCTTATGGCTACACCTTC. This translates into CASRPSGSYGYTF. This chain uses TRBV19 with TRBJ1-2; D is ambiguous. This CDR3 region has 13 residues. With 6 bases removed from V and 5 bases from J, the gap between germline ends came to 13 bases. Germline V gene data show CDR1 as LNHDA and CDR2 as SQIVND (reference sequence).

This clonotype was counted ten times or more. The chain uses TRBV19 and TRBJ1-5, with TRBD1 matching 10 bases. With V trimmed by 6 bases and J by 5 bases, 1 base remained unmatched. The CDR3 runs 13 residues. The germline V gene has CDR1 LNHDA and CDR2 SQIVND (reference sequence). The CDR3 DNA sequence: TGTGCCAGTAGGGACAGGGGGTATCAGCCCCAGCATTTT. It translates to CASRDRGYQPQHF.

The CDR3, as DNA: TGTGCCAGCAGTTTACAGGGGGCAAGTAATGAGCAGTTCTTC. It encodes CASSLQGASNEQFF. V is TRBV27 and J is TRBJ2-1; 8 nucleotides align to TRBD1. With 2 bases clipped from V and 7 bases from J, the junction kept 4 bases outside the gene matches. From germline, CDR1 is MNHEY and CDR2 SMNVEV (reference sequence). This CDR3 is 14 amino acids long.

As concerns this clonotype: An end of the junction does not agree with germline; a read error may underlie this. The chain is built from TRBV5-1 and TRBJ2-2; 9 bases align to TRBD2. Germline V gene data show CDR1 as SGHRS and CDR2 as YFSETQ. The CDR3 totals 16 residues. CDR3 amino acids: CASSLPSGIVTGELFF. As DNA, the CDR3 is TGCGCCAGCAGCTTGCCTAGCGGGATTGTGACCGGGGAGCTGTTCTTT.

This clonotype was observed a few times. This chain joins TRBV28 and TRBJ2-7; 7 bases are shared with TRBD1. CDR1 is MDHEN and CDR2 is SYDVKM in the germline V gene. There are 15 residues in the CDR3. After removal of 8 bases from V and 0 bases from J, the junction contained 10 bases not matched to a gene. The CDR3 region is CASSAGGTASYEQYF. The CDR3 DNA follows: TGTGCCAGCTCCGCTGGTGGGACAGCCTCCTACGAGCAGTACTTC.

As for this clonotype: A much larger clone differs from this one at a single base, so this may be a read error. The genes are TRBV5-1 and TRBJ2-2; D perhaps matches TRBD2 (5 bases). CDR1 is SGHRS and CDR2 is YFSETQ in the germline V gene. This CDR3 comprises 15 residues. V lost 0 bases and J lost 4, with 10 bases in between. As DNA, the CDR3 is TGCGCCAGCAGCTTGGGTGTAGGGAGCACCGGGGAGCTGTTTTTT. Its protein product is CASSLGVGSTGELFF.